Listed below are T cell receptor beta chains from one sample, sequenced in a study of CD8+CD57+ T cells in acquired aplastic anemia. TCRdb ran MiXCR on the reads and lists one entry per CDR3 protein. The sample lists around 250,000 distinct CDR3 sequences, 50% to 70% occurring once. Sequencing used sorted CD4+, CD8+, or CD8+CD57+ T cells (not recorded which) from PBMCs. All receptors come from a human donor with severe aplastic anemia or a healthy control (not recorded which). The CDR3 runs from the conserved cysteine through the conserved F or W. D genes are given only for firm matches. Size values are once, few and many counts, or a class for expanded clones, and some rows have none.

size: -
D: -
length: 14
J: TRBJ2-5
V: TRBV11-2
CDR3: CASSLIQGRETQYF
DNA: TGTGCCAGCAGCTTAATACAGGGAAGGGAGACCCAGTACTTC

size: -
D: TRBD2
length: 14
J: TRBJ2-7
V: TRBV20-1
CDR3: CSAKELADSYEQYF
DNA: TGCAGTGCTAAGGAACTAGCGGACTCCTACGAGCAGTACTTC

size: -
D: TRBD1
length: 14
J: TRBJ1-2
V: TRBV19
CDR3: CASSMGQGGYGYTF
DNA: TGTGCCAGTAGTATGGGACAGGGTGGCTATGGCTACACCTTC

size: -
D: TRBD1
length: 15
J: TRBJ2-1
V: TRBV11-2
CDR3: CASSSRRGPYNEQFF
DNA: TGTGCCAGCAGCTCCCGCAGGGGGCCTTACAATGAGCAGTTCTTC

size: -
D: -
length: 14
J: TRBJ1-6
V: TRBV20-1
CDR3: CSARPISGVSPLHF
DNA: TGCAGTGCTAGACCGATAAGCGGGGTCTCACCCCTCCACTTT

size: -
D: -
length: 12
J: TRBJ1-2
V: TRBV20-1
CDR3: CSARDSLSGYTF
DNA: TGCAGTGCTAGGGACAGTCTTTCCGGCTACACCTTC

size: few
D: -
length: 15
J: TRBJ1-4
V: TRBV7-3
CDR3: CASSFFVLINEKLFF
DNA: TGTGCCAGCAGCTTTTTCGTCCTAATTAATGAAAAACTGTTTTTT

size: -
D: -
length: 15
J: TRBJ2-7
V: TRBV29-1
CDR3: CSVLAVSRSSYEQYF
DNA: TGCAGCGTTCTCGCTGTCTCCAGGAGCTCCTACGAGCAGTACTTC

size: many
D: -
length: 14
J: TRBJ2-3
V: TRBV5-1
CDR3: CASSFSWTGDTQYF
DNA: TGCGCCAGCAGCTTTTCTTGGACCGGGGATACGCAGTATTTT

size: few
D: TRBD2
length: 19
J: TRBJ2-2
V: TRBV4-3
CDR3: CASSQPGLAGGLDTGELFF
DNA: TGCGCCAGCAGCCAGCCCGGACTAGCGGGGGGGCTGGACACCGGGGAGCTGTTTTTT

size: many
D: -
length: 17
J: TRBJ1-4
V: TRBV6-4
CDR3: CASRRYLPDRLNEKLFF
DNA: TGTGCCAGCCGTAGATACCTGCCGGACAGACTAAATGAAAAACTGTTTTTT

size: -
D: -
length: 13
J: TRBJ1-1
V: TRBV20-1
CDR3: CSAKSGPNTEAFF
DNA: TGCAGTGCCAAGTCAGGGCCGAACACTGAAGCTTTCTTT

size: once
D: TRBD2
length: 16
J: TRBJ2-2
V: TRBV24-1
CDR3: CASQRGSGRDTGELFF
DNA: TGTGCCTCTCAGAGGGGGTCCGGGAGGGATACCGGGGAGCTGTTTTTT

size: -
D: TRBD1
length: 18
J: TRBJ2-7
V: TRBV11-1
CDR3: CASSRSTGGRRVSYEQYF
DNA: TGTGCCAGCAGCCGCTCGACAGGGGGCCGGAGGGTGTCCTACGAGCAGTACTTC

size: many
D: TRBD1
length: 14
J: TRBJ1-1
V: TRBV6-6
CDR3: CASSRRQGNTEAFF
DNA: TGTGCCAGCAGCCGCCGACAGGGCAACACTGAAGCTTTCTTT

size: many
D: -
length: 16
J: TRBJ2-3
V: TRBV5-1
CDR3: CASSLGGSYGTDTQYF
DNA: TGCGCCAGCAGCTTAGGCGGTTCTTATGGAACAGATACGCAGTATTTT

size: -
D: -
length: 15
J: TRBJ1-5
V: TRBV7-3
CDR3: CASSLWGSPNQPQHF
DNA: TGTGCCAGCAGCTTATGGGGTTCCCCAAATCAGCCCCAGCATTTT

size: few
D: -
length: 18
J: TRBJ2-1
V: TRBV6-2/TRBV6-3
CDR3: CASSYDPRRGATNNEQFF
DNA: TGTGCCAGCAGTTACGACCCTCGCCGGGGGGCAACCAACAATGAGCAGTTCTTC

size: many
D: -
length: 16
J: TRBJ2-1
V: TRBV24-1
CDR3: CATSDYSGESYNEQFF
DNA: TGTGCCACCAGTGATTATAGCGGAGAAAGCTACAATGAGCAGTTCTTC

size: -
D: -
length: 15
J: TRBJ2-2
V: TRBV9
CDR3: CASSLVTQGTGELFF
DNA: TGTGCCAGCAGCTTAGTTACGCAAGGCACCGGGGAGCTGTTTTTT

size: -
D: -
length: 17
J: TRBJ2-1
V: TRBV7-6
CDR3: CASSLGIRGPSYNEQFF
DNA: TGTGCCAGCAGCCTCGGTATCCGCGGACCTTCCTACAATGAGCAGTTCTTC

size: -
D: -
length: 14
J: TRBJ1-2
V: TRBV12-3/TRBV12-4
CDR3: CASTKGGAIYGYTF
DNA: TGTGCCAGCACCAAAGGCGGGGCTATATATGGCTACACCTTC

size: -
D: TRBD1
length: 15
J: TRBJ2-7
V: TRBV11-2
CDR3: CASRFRDRSSYEQYF
DNA: TGTGCCAGCAGGTTCAGGGACAGGTCGTCCTACGAGCAGTACTTC

size: -
D: TRBD1
length: 14
J: TRBJ1-1
V: TRBV29-1
CDR3: CSALGWTGDTEAFF
DNA: TGCAGCGCCTTGGGGTGGACAGGGGACACTGAAGCTTTCTTT

size: -
D: TRBD1
length: 17
J: TRBJ1-3
V: TRBV7-9
CDR3: CASSGQGPLSSGNTIYF
DNA: TGTGCCAGCAGCGGACAGGGACCTCTTAGCTCTGGAAACACCATATATTTT

size: -
D: -
length: 14
J: TRBJ2-3
V: TRBV7-9
CDR3: CASSLEIATDTQYF
DNA: TGTGCCAGCAGCTTAGAGATAGCAACAGATACGCAGTATTTT

size: -
D: TRBD1
length: 15
J: TRBJ1-2
V: TRBV7-3
CDR3: CASSLGDRGLHGYTF
DNA: TGTGCCAGCAGCTTAGGGGACAGGGGACTCCATGGCTACACCTTC

size: -
D: -
length: 15
J: TRBJ1-2
V: TRBV9
CDR3: CASSVGTGLGYGYTF
DNA: TGTGCCAGCAGCGTAGGAACAGGGCTGGGCTATGGCTACACCTTC

size: -
D: TRBD1
length: 15
J: TRBJ2-7
V: TRBV5-1
CDR3: CASSWDRGEGGAQYF
DNA: TGCGCCAGCAGCTGGGACAGGGGGGAGGGAGGGGCGCAGTACTTC

size: many
D: -
length: 14
J: TRBJ1-4
V: TRBV5-1
CDR3: CASSPQGPNEKLFF
DNA: TGCGCCAGCAGCCCACAGGGACCAAATGAAAAACTGTTTTTT

size: many
D: -
length: 14
J: TRBJ2-3
V: TRBV24-1
CDR3: CATSVAGSTDTQYF
DNA: TGTGCCACCAGTGTGGCGGGTAGCACAGATACGCAGTATTTT

size: many
D: -
length: 11
J: TRBJ2-3
V: TRBV3-1
CDR3: CASSQGADLYF
DNA: TGTGCCAGCAGCCAAGGAGCCGACTTGTATTTT

size: -
D: -
length: 11
J: TRBJ1-1
V: TRBV20-1
CDR3: CSAFRDTEAFF
DNA: TGCAGTGCTTTCCGGGACACTGAAGCTTTCTTT

size: -
D: -
length: 15
J: TRBJ2-3
V: TRBV20-1
CDR3: CSARDRPGGLDTQYF
DNA: TGCAGTGCTAGAGATCGCCCTGGCGGGCTGGATACGCAGTATTTT

size: -
D: -
length: 13
J: TRBJ1-3
V: TRBV20-1
CDR3: CSASSQAGNTIYF
DNA: TGCAGTGCTAGTAGTCAGGCTGGAAACACCATATATTTT

size: many
D: -
length: 14
J: TRBJ2-5
V: TRBV12-5
CDR3: CASGLDIRVETQYF
DNA: TGTGCTAGTGGTTTGGACATTAGAGTAGAGACCCAGTACTTC

size: many
D: -
length: 17
J: TRBJ1-5
V: TRBV19
CDR3: CASSIRQGDMGNQPQHF
DNA: TGTGCCAGTAGTATACGGCAGGGTGATATGGGCAATCAGCCCCAGCATTTT

size: -
D: -
length: 9
J: TRBJ2-3
V: TRBV11-2
CDR3: CASSPSGYF
DNA: TGTGCCAGCAGCCCGTCAGGGTATTTT